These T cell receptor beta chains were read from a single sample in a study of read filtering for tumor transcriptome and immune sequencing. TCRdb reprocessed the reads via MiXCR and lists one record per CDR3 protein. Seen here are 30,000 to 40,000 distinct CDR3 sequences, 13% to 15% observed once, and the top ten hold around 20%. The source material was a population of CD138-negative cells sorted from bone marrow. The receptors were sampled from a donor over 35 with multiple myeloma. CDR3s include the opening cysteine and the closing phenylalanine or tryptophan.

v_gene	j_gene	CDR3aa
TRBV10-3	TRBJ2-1	CAISDVVFNNGGERSYNEQFF
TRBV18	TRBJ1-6	CASSPLGQGNSPLHF
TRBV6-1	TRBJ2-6	CASSEQGTGANVLTF
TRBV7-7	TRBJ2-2	CASRRAANTVELFF
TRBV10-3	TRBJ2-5	CAIGLAGKQETQYF
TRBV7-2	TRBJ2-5	CASSLDSGSRETQYF
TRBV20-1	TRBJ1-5	CSARDLAGVQGNQPQHF
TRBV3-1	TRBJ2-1	CASSQEGRGTGRLNEQFF
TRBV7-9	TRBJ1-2	CASSLSNALGYTF
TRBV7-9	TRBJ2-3	CASSTSPSGGNTDTQYF
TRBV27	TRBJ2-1	CASSFYVPDRSYNEQFF
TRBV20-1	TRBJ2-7	CSARDSRGQGFVQYF
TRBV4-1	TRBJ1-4	CASSQDRKNEKLFF
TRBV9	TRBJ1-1	CASTRNSHLVEAFF
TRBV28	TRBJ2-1	CASRRPGALPYNEQFF
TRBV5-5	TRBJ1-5	CASSSGTGHQLQHF
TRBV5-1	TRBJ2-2	CASSLVGGELSF
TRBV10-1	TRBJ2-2	CASSELPLSTGELFF
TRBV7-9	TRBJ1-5	CASSSNNQWRQGPFSNSNQPQHF
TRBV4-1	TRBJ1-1	CASQETGTMLNTEAFF
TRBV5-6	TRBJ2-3	CASSLVGRTDTQYF
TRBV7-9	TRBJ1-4	CASSSGTGGEKLFF
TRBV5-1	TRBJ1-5	CASSLTGVYQPQHF
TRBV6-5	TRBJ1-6	CASSYLMAGSSPLHF
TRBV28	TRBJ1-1	CASSPHWGTEALF
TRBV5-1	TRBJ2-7	CASSGPKDRFSYEQYF
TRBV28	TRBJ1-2	CASSLSRVGYTF
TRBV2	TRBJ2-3	CASSLSSGGSRRTDTQYF
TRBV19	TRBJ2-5	CASSIGDQETQYF
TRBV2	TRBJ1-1	CASSRQGGINTEAFF
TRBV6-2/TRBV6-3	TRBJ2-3	CASSPPRTRTADTQYF
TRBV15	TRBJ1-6	CATTAGSYNSPLHF
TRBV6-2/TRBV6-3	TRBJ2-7	CASSYREYEQYF
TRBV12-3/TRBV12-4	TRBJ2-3	CASSGTGVGPDTQYF
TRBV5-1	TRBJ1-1	CASSSQGLNTEAFF
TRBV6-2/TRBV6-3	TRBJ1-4	CASSYKTSGTKRDKLFF
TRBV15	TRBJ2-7	CATSGEARGTYEQYF
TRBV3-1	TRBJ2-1	CASSQFWGPYNEQFF
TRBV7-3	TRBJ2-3	CASSPVHLGTDTQYF
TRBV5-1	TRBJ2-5	CASSLAGRLQETQYF
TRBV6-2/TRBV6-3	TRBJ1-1	CASQTGRNQAFF
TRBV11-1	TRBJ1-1	CASSLQWPNTEAFF
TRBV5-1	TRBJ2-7	CASSPGQDYYEQYF
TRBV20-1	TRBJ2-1	CSALLAGGNEQFF
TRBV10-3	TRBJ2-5	CAFSSGGYQETQYF
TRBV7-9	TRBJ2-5	CASSQSSGETQYF
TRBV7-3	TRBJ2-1	CASSLNAGGYNEQFF